The TCR beta chain under discussion was sequenced for a study of blood T cell repertoires in COVID-19. Study-wide background: The cDNA or gDNA used as material had been derived from T cells, B-cell-depleted T cells, or PBMCs.

Per the study methods: Reference gene primer amplification gave nucleated cell count estimates. Sequenced by immunoSEQ multiplex PCR; TCRdb stores in-frame clones only, minus some. V, J and clone size derive from that table, while D and trimming were established from the DNA sequence. The sample yields 250,000 or so clones, roughly 83% seen once. V was cut by 3 bases and J by 5 bases, with 14 bases left in between. The CDR3 spans 14 residues. Per the germline V gene, CDR1 is LNHDA and CDR2 is SQIVND (reference sequence). The sequence was obtained from a man older than 75 with acute or convalescent COVID-19. The sequencing sample was made of peripheral blood. The rearrangement uses TRBV19 and TRBJ2-7; D gene uncertain. CDR3 protein: CASSMYPPRDEQYF. The DNA for the CDR3 is TGTGCCAGTAGTATGTACCCCCCTCGGGACGAGCAGTACTTC.